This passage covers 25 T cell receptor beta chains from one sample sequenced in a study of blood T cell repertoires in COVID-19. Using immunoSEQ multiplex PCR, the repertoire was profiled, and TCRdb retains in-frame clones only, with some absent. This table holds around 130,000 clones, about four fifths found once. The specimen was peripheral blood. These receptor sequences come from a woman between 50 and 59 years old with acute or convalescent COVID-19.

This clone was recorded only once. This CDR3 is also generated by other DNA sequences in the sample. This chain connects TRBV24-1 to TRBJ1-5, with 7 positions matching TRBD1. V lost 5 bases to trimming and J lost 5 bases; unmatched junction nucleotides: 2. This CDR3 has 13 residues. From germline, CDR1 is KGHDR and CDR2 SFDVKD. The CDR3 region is CATSGQGDQPQHF. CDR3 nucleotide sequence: TGTGCCACCAGTGGACAGGGAGATCAGCCCCAGCATTTT.

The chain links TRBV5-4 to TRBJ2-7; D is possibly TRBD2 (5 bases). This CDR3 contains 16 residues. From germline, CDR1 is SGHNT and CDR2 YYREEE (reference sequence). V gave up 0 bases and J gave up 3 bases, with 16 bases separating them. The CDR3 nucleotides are TGTGCCAGCAGCTTGGTGCCACTAGGTGGACTCTACGAGCAGTACTTC. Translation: CASSLVPLGGLYEQYF. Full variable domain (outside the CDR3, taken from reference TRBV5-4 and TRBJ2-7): ETGVTQSPTHLIKTRGQQVTLRCSSQSGHNTVSWYQQALGQGPQFIFQYYREEENGRGNFPPRFSGLQFPNYSSELNVNALELDDSALYLCASSLVPLGGLYEQYFGPGTRLTVT.

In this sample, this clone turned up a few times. CDR3 in amino acids: CASSSPTGTSFSNEQYF. The CDR3 coding sequence is TGTGCCAGTAGTAGTCCTACCGGGACTAGTTTTTCCAACGAGCAGTACTTC. V is TRBV19 and J is TRBJ2-7, with 8 bases lining up with TRBD2. The CDR3 sequence is 17 residues long. V was clipped by 4 bases and J by 5 bases; unmatched bases: 16. Germline V lookup: CDR1 LNHDA, CDR2 SQIVND (reference sequence). The full variable domain, rest sourced from reference TRBV19 and TRBJ2-7, is DGGITQSPKYLFRKEGQNVTLSCEQNLNHDAMYWYRQDPGQGLRLIYYSQIVNDFQKGDIAEGYSVSREKKESFPLTVTSAQKNPTAFYLCASSSPTGTSFSNEQYFGPGTRLTVT.

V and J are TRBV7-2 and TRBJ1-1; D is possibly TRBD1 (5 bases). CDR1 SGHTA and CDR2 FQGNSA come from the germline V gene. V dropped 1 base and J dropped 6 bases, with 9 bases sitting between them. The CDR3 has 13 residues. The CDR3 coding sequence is TGTGCCAGCAGCTTAGTGGGAGGGGCTGAAGCTTTCTTT. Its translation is CASSLVGGAEAFF.

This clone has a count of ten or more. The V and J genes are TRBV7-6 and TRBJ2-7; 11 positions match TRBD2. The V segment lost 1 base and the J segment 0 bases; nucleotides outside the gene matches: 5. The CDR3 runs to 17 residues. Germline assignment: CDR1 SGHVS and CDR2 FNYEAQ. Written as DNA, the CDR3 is TGTGCCAGCAGCTTAGGGGTAGCGGGGGGGAGCTCCTACGAGCAGTACTTC. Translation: CASSLGVAGGSSYEQYF.

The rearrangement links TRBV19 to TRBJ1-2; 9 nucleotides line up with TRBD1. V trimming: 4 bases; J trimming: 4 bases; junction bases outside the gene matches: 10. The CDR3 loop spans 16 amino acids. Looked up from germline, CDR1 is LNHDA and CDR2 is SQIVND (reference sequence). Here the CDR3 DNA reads TGTGCCAGTAGTAGAGGGACAGGGAAGGCGGGCTATGGCTACACCTTC. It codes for CASSRGTGKAGYGYTF.

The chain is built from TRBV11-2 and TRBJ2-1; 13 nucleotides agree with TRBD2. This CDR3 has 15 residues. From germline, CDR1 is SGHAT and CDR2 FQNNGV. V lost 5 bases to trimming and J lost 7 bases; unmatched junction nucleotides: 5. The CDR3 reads CASSTWTSGGNEQFF. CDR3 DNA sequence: TGTGCCAGCAGCACCTGGACTAGCGGGGGAAATGAGCAGTTCTTC. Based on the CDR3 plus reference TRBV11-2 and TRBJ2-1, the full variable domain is EAGVAQSPRYKIIEKRQSVAFWCNPISGHATLYWYQQILGQGPKLLIQFQNNGVVDDSQLPKDRFSAERLKGVDSTLKIQPAKLEDSAVYLCASSTWTSGGNEQFFGPGTRLTVL.

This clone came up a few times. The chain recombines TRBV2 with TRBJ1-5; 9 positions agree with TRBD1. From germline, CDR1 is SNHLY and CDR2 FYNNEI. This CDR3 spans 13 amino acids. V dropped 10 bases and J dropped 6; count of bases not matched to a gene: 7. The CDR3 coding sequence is TGTGCCATTCGGGACAGGGTGGGTCAGCCCCAGCATTTT. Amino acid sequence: CAIRDRVGQPQHF.

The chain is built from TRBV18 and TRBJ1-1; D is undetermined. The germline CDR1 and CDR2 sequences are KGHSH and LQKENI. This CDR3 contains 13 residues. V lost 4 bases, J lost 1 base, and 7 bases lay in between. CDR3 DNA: TGTGCCAGCTCACTCACAAAGAACACTGAAGCTTTCTTT. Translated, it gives CASSLTKNTEAFF.

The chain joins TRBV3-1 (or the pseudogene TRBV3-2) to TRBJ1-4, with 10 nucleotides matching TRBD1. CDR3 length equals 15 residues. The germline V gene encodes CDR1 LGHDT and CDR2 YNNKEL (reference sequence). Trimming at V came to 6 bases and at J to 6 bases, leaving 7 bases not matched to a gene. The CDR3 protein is CASSPTGTGDEKLFF. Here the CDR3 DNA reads TGTGCCAGCAGTCCCACCGGGACAGGGGATGAAAAACTGTTTTTT.

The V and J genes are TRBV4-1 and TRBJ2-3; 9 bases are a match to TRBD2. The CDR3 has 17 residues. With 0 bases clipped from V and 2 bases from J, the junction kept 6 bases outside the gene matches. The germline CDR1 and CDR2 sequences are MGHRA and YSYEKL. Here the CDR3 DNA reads TGCGCCAGCAGCCAAGAGACAGCGGGGGGCCCCACAGATACGCAGTATTTT. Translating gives CASSQETAGGPTDTQYF.

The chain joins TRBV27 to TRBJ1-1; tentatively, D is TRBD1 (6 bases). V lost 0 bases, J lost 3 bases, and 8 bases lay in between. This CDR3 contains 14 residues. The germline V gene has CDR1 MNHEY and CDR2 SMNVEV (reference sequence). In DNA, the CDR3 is TGTGCCAGCAGTTTATCGCCAGGGGACACTGAAGCTTTCTTT. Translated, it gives CASSLSPGDTEAFF.

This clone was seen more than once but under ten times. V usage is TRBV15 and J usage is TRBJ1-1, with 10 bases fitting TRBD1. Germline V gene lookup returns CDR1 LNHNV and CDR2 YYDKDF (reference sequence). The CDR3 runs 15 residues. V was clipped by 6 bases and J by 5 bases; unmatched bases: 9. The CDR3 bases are TGTGCCACCAGGGTTAAGGGACAGGGGATTACTGAAGCTTTCTTT. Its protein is CATRVKGQGITEAFF.

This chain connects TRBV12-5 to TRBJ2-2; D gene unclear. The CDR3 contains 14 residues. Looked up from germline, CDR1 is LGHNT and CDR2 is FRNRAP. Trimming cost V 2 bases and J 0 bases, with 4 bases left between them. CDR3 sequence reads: CASGLSPNTGELFF. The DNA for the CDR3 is TGTGCTAGTGGTTTGTCTCCGAACACCGGGGAGCTGTTTTTT.

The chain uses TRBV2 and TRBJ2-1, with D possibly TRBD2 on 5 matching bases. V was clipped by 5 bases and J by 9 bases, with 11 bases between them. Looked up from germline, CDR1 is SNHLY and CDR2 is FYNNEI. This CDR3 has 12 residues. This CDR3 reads CASSLTRVEQFF. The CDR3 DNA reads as TGTGCCAGCAGTCTTACTAGAGTTGAGCAGTTCTTC.

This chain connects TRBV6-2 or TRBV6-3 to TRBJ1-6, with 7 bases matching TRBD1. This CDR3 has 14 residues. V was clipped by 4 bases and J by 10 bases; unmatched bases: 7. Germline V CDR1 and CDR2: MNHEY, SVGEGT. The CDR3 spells CASSWAQGGSPLHF. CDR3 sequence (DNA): TGTGCCAGCAGTTGGGCCCAGGGGGGCTCACCCCTCCACTTT.

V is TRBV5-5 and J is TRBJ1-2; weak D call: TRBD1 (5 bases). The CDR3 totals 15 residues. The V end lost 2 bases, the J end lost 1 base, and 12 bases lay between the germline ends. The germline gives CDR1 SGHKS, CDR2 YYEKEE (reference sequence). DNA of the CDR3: TGTGCCAGCAGCTTCTCAACAGGTCATAACTATGGCTACACCTTC. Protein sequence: CASSFSTGHNYGYTF.

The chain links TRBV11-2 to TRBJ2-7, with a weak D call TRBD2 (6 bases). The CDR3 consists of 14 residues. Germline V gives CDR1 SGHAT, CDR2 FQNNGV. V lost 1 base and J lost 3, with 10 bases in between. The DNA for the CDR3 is TGTGCCAGCAGCTTAGTGGGAGGCCTCTACGAGCAGTACTTC. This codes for CASSLVGGLYEQYF. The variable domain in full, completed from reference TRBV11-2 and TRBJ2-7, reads EAGVAQSPRYKIIEKRQSVAFWCNPISGHATLYWYQQILGQGPKLLIQFQNNGVVDDSQLPKDRFSAERLKGVDSTLKIQPAKLEDSAVYLCASSLVGGLYEQYFGPGTRLTVT.

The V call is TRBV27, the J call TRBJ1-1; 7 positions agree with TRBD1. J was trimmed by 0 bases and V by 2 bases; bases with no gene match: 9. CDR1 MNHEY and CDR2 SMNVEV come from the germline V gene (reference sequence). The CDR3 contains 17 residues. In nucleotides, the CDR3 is TGTGCCAGCAGTTTACTCCCGGGACAGATCATGAACACTGAAGCTTTCTTT. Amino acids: CASSLLPGQIMNTEAFF.

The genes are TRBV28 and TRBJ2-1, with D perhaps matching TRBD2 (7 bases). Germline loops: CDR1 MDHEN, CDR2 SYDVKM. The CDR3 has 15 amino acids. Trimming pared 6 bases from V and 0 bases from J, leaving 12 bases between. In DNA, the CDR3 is TGTGCCAGCAGCAACGGGGGGCCCTCCTACAATGAGCAGTTCTTC. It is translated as CASSNGGPSYNEQFF.

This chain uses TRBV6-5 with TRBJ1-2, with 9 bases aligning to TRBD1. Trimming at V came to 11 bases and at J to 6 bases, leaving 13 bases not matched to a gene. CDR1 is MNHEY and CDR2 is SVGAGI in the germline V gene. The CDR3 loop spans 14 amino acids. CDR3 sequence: CALTPGQGNHGYTF. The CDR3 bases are TGTGCCTTAACTCCGGGACAGGGAAACCATGGCTACACCTTC.

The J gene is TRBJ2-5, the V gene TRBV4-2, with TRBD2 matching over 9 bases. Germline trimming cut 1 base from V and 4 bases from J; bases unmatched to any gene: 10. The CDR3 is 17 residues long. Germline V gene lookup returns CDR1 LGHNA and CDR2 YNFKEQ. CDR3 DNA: TGTGCCAGCAGCCAAGGGGATAGCGGGGGCCAAGGAGAGACCCAGTACTTC. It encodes CASSQGDSGGQGETQYF.

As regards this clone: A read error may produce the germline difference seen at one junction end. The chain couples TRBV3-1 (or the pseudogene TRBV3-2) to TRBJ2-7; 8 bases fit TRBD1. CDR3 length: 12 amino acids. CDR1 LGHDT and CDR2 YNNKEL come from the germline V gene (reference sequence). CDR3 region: CASSQAGQGHNF. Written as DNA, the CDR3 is TGTGCCAGCAGCCAAGCAGGACAGGGTCATAACTTC.

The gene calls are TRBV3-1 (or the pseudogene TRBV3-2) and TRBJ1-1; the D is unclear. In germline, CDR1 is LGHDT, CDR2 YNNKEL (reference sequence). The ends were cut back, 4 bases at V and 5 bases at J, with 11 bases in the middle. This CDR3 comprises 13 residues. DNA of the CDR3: TGTGCCAGCAGCCGCTCCCTAAAGACTGAAGCTTTCTTT. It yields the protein CASSRSLKTEAFF.

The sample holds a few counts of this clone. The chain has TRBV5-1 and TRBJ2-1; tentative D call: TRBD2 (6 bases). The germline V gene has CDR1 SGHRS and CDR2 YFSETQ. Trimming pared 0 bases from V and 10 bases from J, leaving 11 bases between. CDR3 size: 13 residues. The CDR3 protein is CASSLAIGGEQFF. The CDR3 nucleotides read TGCGCCAGCAGCTTGGCGATTGGGGGGGAGCAGTTCTTC.